Listed here are 6 T cell receptor beta chains from one sample, sequenced in a study of regulatory T cells in long-lasting Graves disease. According to the study, TCR beta libraries were built with iRepertoire HTBI primers and CDR3-region Arm-PCR. TCRdb used MiXCR to reprocess the multiplex PCR reads, holding one entry per CDR3 protein. This repertoire shows fewer than 600,000 distinct CDR3 sequences, around a fifth found once; its top ten account for roughly 13%. Time point meaning: persistent/refractory GD, antithyroid drugs over 5 years with positive TRAb. PBMC-extracted RNA yielded the TCR library. The material was peripheral blood mononuclear cells (PBMCs), obtained when the disease was refractory, from a patient treated with antithyroid drugs. Every receptor here comes from a female donor with Graves disease.

This clonotype was found many times. This chain links TRBV28 with TRBJ1-1, with TRBD1 matching 8 bases. The CDR3 sequence is 20 residues long. V was clipped by 9 bases and J by 0 bases; unmatched bases: 24. Germline V lookup: CDR1 MDHEN, CDR2 SYDVKM. Here the CDR3 reads CASPNRGVVPPTLLNTEAFF. For the CDR3, the DNA is TGTGCCAGTCCGAACAGGGGGGTAGTCCCCCCCACCCTCTTGAACACTGAAGCTTTCTTT.

This clonotype was recorded once. The chain combines TRBV6-2 or TRBV6-3 with TRBJ2-2, with TRBD1 identical over 10 bases. From germline, CDR1 is MNHEY and CDR2 SVGEGT. The junction had 6 bases not matched to a gene; V was cut back by 1 base and J by 7 bases. There are 16 residues in the CDR3. CDR3 region: CASSYFPGQGFGELFF. The CDR3, as DNA: TGTGCCAGCAGTTACTTCCCGGGACAGGGGTTCGGGGAGCTGTTTTTT.

To note about this clonotype: This may be a read error, as it is one base from a much larger clone. The rearrangement joins TRBV28 to TRBJ2-4; D possibly corresponds to TRBD2 (6 bases). Germline CDR1 and CDR2: MDHEN and SYDVKM. The CDR3 sequence is 16 residues long. Trimming cost V 6 bases and J 6 bases, with 21 bases left between them. The CDR3 protein is CASRTDTGVASNIQYF. The CDR3 DNA follows: TGTGCCAGCAGAACCGACACGGGGGTAGCGTCAAACATTCAGTACTTC.

This clonotype was counted between two and nine times. CDR3 loop: CASSSLTDTQYF. The DNA for the CDR3 is TGTGCCAGCAGTTCTCTCACAGATACGCAGTATTTT. The chain uses TRBV7-9 and TRBJ2-3; no clear D. The CDR3 has 12 residues. The V gene lost 6 bases and the J gene lost 2 bases, with 6 bases spanning the gap. Germline V gives CDR1 SEHNR, CDR2 FQNEAQ (reference sequence).

A remark on this clonotype: A read error may be the cause here, since a much bigger clone is one base away. CDR3 region: CASGRGHSTPNTEAFF. The CDR3 DNA sequence: TGTGCCAGCGGCCGGGGACACTCCACTCCCAACACTGAAGCTTTCTTT. The chain combines TRBV6-2 or TRBV6-3 with TRBJ1-1; D is perhaps TRBD1 (6 bases). Germline V gene lookup returns CDR1 MNHEY and CDR2 SVGEGT. The CDR3 sequence is 16 residues long. V was clipped by 8 bases and J by 2 bases, with 21 bases between them.

The genes are TRBV14 and TRBJ1-2; D is ambiguous. V lost 8 bases and J 10 bases, leaving 8 bases between the germline ends. The CDR3 consists of 9 residues. The germline V gene has CDR1 SGHDN and CDR2 FVKESK. CDR3 DNA sequence: TGTGCCAGCGGACTTACCTACACCTTC. This encodes CASGLTYTF.